Presented here are 28 T cell receptor beta chains from one specimen sequenced in a study of control samples from healthy donors and cancer patients. Profiling relied on immunoSEQ multiplex PCR, and the TCRdb table lists in-frame clones only, not all of them. The profile shows approximately 76,000 clones, 80% to 90% of them singletons. The source material was PBMCs. These receptors all come from a man in his 60s with head and neck cancer.

V gene TRBV2 combines with J gene TRBJ1-2, with 9 bases lining up with TRBD1. The germline V gene has CDR1 SNHLY and CDR2 FYNNEI. CDR3 length: 15 residues. The V gene end was trimmed by 3 bases and the J gene end by 7 bases; junction bases not matched to a gene: 9. The CDR3 loop is CASSDSGQGIGGYTF. CDR3 sequence (DNA): TGTGCCAGCAGTGACTCGGGACAGGGAATAGGTGGCTACACCTTC.

This clone was counted a single time. V is TRBV6-5 and J is TRBJ2-1; possibly TRBD2 for D (6 bases). The CDR3 length is 15 residues. Germline CDR1 is MNHEY and CDR2 is SVGAGI. The V end was cut by 5 bases, the J end by 2 bases, with 13 bases between. The CDR3 DNA reads as TGTGCCAGCAGTATGAGCGGGCAAGCCTACAATGAGCAGTTCTTC. This sequence encodes CASSMSGQAYNEQFF.

The chain couples TRBV2 to TRBJ2-7; tentatively, D is TRBD1 (7 bases). Germline-derived CDR1 and CDR2 are SNHLY and FYNNEI. The V gene lost 7 bases and the J gene lost 0 bases, with 10 bases spanning the gap. The CDR3 consists of 13 residues. DNA of the CDR3: TGTGCCAGCACAGGGGGGCTCTCCTACGAGCAGTACTTC. Its translation is CASTGGLSYEQYF.

J is TRBJ2-2 and V is TRBV21-1. TRBV21-1 is assigned pseudogene status. This CDR3 comprises 15 residues. The CDR3 nucleotides read TGTGCCAGCAGCAAAGGAGGCAGGCCTACCGGGGAGCTGTTTTTT. Its translation is CASSKGGRPTGELFF.

The chain uses TRBV6-6 and TRBJ1-6, with 9 bases lining up with TRBD1. CDR3 length: 15 amino acids. CDR1 and CDR2 (germline): MNHNY, SVGAGI (reference sequence). V trimming: 7 bases; J trimming: 8 bases; junction bases outside the gene matches: 9. The CDR3 coding sequence is TGTGCCAGCAAAGCCGCGGGACAGGGTTATTCACCCCTCCACTTT. It is translated as CASKAAGQGYSPLHF.

The genes are TRBV5-1 and TRBJ2-3, with 7 bases lining up with TRBD2. The length of the CDR3 is 14 residues. Per germline, CDR1 SGHRS and CDR2 YFSETQ. With V trimmed by 4 bases and J by 1 base, 3 bases remained unmatched. The CDR3 reads CASSRLAGTDTQYF. CDR3 DNA sequence: TGCGCCAGCAGCCGGCTAGCGGGCACAGATACGCAGTATTTT.

The chain combines TRBV28 with TRBJ2-1; D remains unclear. CDR1 and CDR2 (germline): MDHEN, SYDVKM. Trimming removed 2 bases at V and 7 bases at J, with 12 bases between. The CDR3 spans 14 residues. The CDR3 here is CASSLGGPPNEQFF. The DNA for the CDR3 is TGTGCCAGCAGTTTAGGCGGCCCCCCAAATGAGCAGTTCTTC.

The genes are TRBV7-8 and TRBJ1-1; D is uncertain. The germline V gene has CDR1 SGHVS and CDR2 FQNEAQ. The CDR3 is made up of 16 amino acids. Trimming pared 0 bases from V and 4 bases from J, leaving 15 bases between. The CDR3 reads CASSLARHRGPTEAFF. In DNA, the CDR3 is TGTGCCAGCAGCTTAGCACGACACCGGGGTCCCACTGAAGCTTTCTTT.

The chain employs TRBV12-2 and TRBJ2-6; the D call TRBD1 from the table was never checked on the DNA. TRBV12-2 is reported as a pseudogene. This CDR3 comprises 16 residues. This chain's CDR3 is CASRPLAISGANVLTF. The CDR3 DNA is TGTGCAAGTCGCCCATTGGCCATCTCTGGGGCCAACGTCCTGACTTTC.

The chain has TRBV4-1 and TRBJ1-2; D uncertain. V shed 5 bases and J shed 2 bases, with 12 bases lying between them. This CDR3 is built from 14 residues. The germline gives CDR1 MGHRA, CDR2 YSYEKL. This chain's CDR3 is CASSTTTANYGYTF. DNA of the CDR3: TGCGCCAGCAGCACGACGACGGCAAACTATGGCTACACCTTC.

The CDR3 coding sequence is TGCGCCAGCAGCGCCACCGGGACAGGGGATGAAAAACTGTTTTTT. Translating it yields CASSATGTGDEKLFF. The rearrangement uses TRBV5-1 and TRBJ1-4; 10 bases align to TRBD1. The junction had 6 bases not matched to a gene; V was cut back by 4 bases and J by 6 bases. From germline, CDR1 is SGHRS and CDR2 YFSETQ. The CDR3 totals 15 residues.

The V and J genes are TRBV29-1 and TRBJ1-2; 8 bases fit TRBD1. Germline values: CDR1 SQVTM, CDR2 ANQGSEA. The CDR3 loop spans 14 amino acids. This CDR3 reads CRTGTGYSGDGYTF. CDR3 DNA: TGCAGGACCGGGACAGGCTATTCGGGGGATGGCTACACCTTC.

The rearrangement joins TRBV7-2 to TRBJ2-2; 8 bases map to TRBD2. Germline V lookup: CDR1 SGHTA, CDR2 FQGNSA. With V trimmed by 5 bases and J by 4 bases, 6 bases remained unmatched. This CDR3 spans 15 amino acids. For the CDR3, the DNA is TGTGCCAGCAGCCGGAGCGGGAGTGGCACCGGGGAGCTGTTTTTT. It encodes CASSRSGSGTGELFF.

The genes are TRBV6-5 and TRBJ1-4, with D tentatively TRBD1 (5 bases). The CDR3 has 14 residues. V was clipped by 6 bases and J by 8 bases, with 16 bases between them. Germline V gene lookup returns CDR1 MNHEY and CDR2 SVGAGI. CDR3: CASSRGRAGEKLFF. CDR3 nucleotides: TGTGCCAGCAGCCGGGGCAGGGCCGGCGAAAAACTGTTTTTT.

V usage is TRBV27 and J usage is TRBJ2-1; D might be TRBD1 (6 bases). Germline CDR1 MNHEY, CDR2 SMNVEV (reference sequence). The CDR3 has 11 amino acids. V was pared by 10 bases and J by 8 bases, with 12 bases between. The CDR3 sequence: CANSHRDEQFF. The CDR3 coding sequence is TGTGCCAACTCCCACAGGGATGAGCAGTTCTTC.

In DNA form, the CDR3 reads TGCGCCAGCAGCTATAGTACAAGCACCGGGGAGCTGTTTTTT. Encoded protein: CASSYSTSTGELFF. The V call is TRBV5-1, the J call TRBJ2-2; unclear D gene. Per the germline V gene, CDR1 is SGHRS and CDR2 is YFSETQ. CDR3 length: 14 residues. V was clipped by 3 bases and J by 4 bases, with 10 bases between them.

The rearrangement joins TRBV29-1 to TRBJ1-2; TRBD1 aligns across 10 bases. Germline values: CDR1 SQVTM, CDR2 ANQGSEA. Unmatched junction bases numbered 5, after V lost 7 bases and J lost 0 bases. The CDR3 runs to 14 residues. Here the CDR3 reads CSGRDRGPNYGYTF. The CDR3, as DNA: TGCAGCGGCCGGGACAGGGGTCCTAACTATGGCTACACCTTC.

V gene TRBV28 combines with J gene TRBJ2-5; D is possibly TRBD1 (5 bases). Trimming pared 3 bases from V and 4 bases from J, leaving 9 bases between. The germline gives CDR1 MDHEN, CDR2 SYDVKM. The CDR3 is 13 amino acids. CDR3 nucleotides: TGTGCCAGCAGTTTGCCAGGGATAGAGACCCAGTACTTC. It translates to CASSLPGIETQYF.

This clone was seen just once. CDR3 sequence reads: CAISNSRNTEAFF. As DNA, the CDR3 is TGTGCCATCAGCAACAGCCGGAACACTGAAGCTTTCTTT. The chain has TRBV10-3 and TRBJ1-1; D gene unclear. The CDR3 has 13 amino acids. Between the trimmed V and J ends, which lost 6 bases and 1 base, there was a span of 9 bases. The germline gives CDR1 ENHRY, CDR2 SYGVKD.

This clone was picked up a small number of times. The genes are TRBV5-8 and TRBJ1-5, with 7 bases lining up with TRBD1. The germline CDR1 and CDR2 sequences are SGHTS and YDEGEE. The length of the CDR3 is 15 residues. V was clipped by 0 bases and J by 6 bases; unmatched bases: 6. CDR3 residues: CASSLATGIGQPQHF. CDR3 coding DNA: TGTGCCAGCAGCTTGGCGACAGGGATTGGTCAGCCCCAGCATTTT.

This clone was picked up a small number of times. The rearrangement joins TRBV7-9 to TRBJ1-3; 7 nucleotides line up with TRBD1. The CDR3 covers 16 residues. V trimming: 5 bases; J trimming: 0 bases; junction bases outside the gene matches: 7. CDR1 is SEHNR and CDR2 is FQNEAQ in the germline V gene (reference sequence). The CDR3 is CASSPRQGSSGNTIYF. The DNA for the CDR3 is TGTGCCAGCAGCCCCAGACAGGGATCCTCTGGAAACACCATATATTTT.

This rearrangement joins TRBV5-4 to TRBJ2-2; perhaps TRBD1 as D (6 bases). The V gene's germline CDR1 is SGHNT and CDR2 YYREEE (reference sequence). Trimming pared 0 bases from V and 4 bases from J, leaving 13 bases between. This CDR3 region has 16 residues. CDR3: CASSLVPGVLTGELFF. In DNA form, the CDR3 reads TGTGCCAGCAGCTTGGTGCCAGGGGTGCTCACCGGGGAGCTGTTTTTT.

This clone was picked up one time. The rearrangement joins TRBV1 to TRBJ2-3. TRBV1 is termed a pseudogene. The CDR3 has 14 amino acids. This chain's CDR3 is CTSSHLGITDTQYF. The CDR3, as DNA: TGCACCAGCAGCCACCTGGGGATCACAGATACGCAGTATTTT.

The chain is built from TRBV3-1 (or the pseudogene TRBV3-2) and TRBJ1-1, with 10 bases lining up with TRBD1. The ends lost 3 bases at V and 8 bases at J; junction bases unmatched: 6. The CDR3 consists of 14 residues. The germline gives CDR1 LGHDT, CDR2 YNNKEL (reference sequence). CDR3 in DNA: TGTGCCAGCAGCCAGACAGGGGGCGCGAGGGAAGCTTTCTTT. The encoded protein is CASSQTGGAREAFF.

The DNA of the CDR3 is TGTGCCAGCAACCTACTAGGGGTGTGGGAGACCCAGTACTTC. This translates into CASNLLGVWETQYF. The genes are TRBV2 and TRBJ2-5; D possibly uses TRBD1 or TRBD2 (5 bases each). The V gene's germline CDR1 is SNHLY and CDR2 FYNNEI. V was pared by 7 bases and J by 5 bases, with 17 bases between. This CDR3 region has 14 residues. Combining the CDR3 with reference TRBV2 and TRBJ2-5 gives the whole variable domain EPEVTQTPSHQVTQMGQEVILRCVPISNHLYFYWYRQILGQKVEFLVSFYNNEISEKSEIFDDQFSVERPDGSNFTLKIRSTKLEDSAMYFCASNLLGVWETQYFGPGTRLLVL.

V usage is TRBV5-5 and J usage is TRBJ2-7, with D tentatively TRBD2 (5 bases). The CDR3 contains 13 residues. Germline lookup yields CDR1 SGHKS and CDR2 YYEKEE (reference sequence). Trimming cost V 6 bases and J 3 bases, with 13 bases left between them. The CDR3 nucleotides are TGTGCCAGCAAAATAGCGCCCCTCTACGAGCAGTACTTC. It translates to CASKIAPLYEQYF.

The gene calls are TRBV5-1 and TRBJ2-5; TRBD1 matches 7 bases. The CDR3 length is 13 residues. Germline loops: CDR1 SGHRS, CDR2 YFSETQ. The V gene end was trimmed by 3 bases and the J gene end by 4 bases; junction bases not matched to a gene: 3. Written as DNA, the CDR3 is TGCGCCAGCAGCTGGGACAGCCGAGAGACCCAGTACTTC. Residues: CASSWDSRETQYF.

The chain is built from TRBV11-2 and TRBJ2-7; TRBD1 matches 8 bases. Germline CDR1 is SGHAT and CDR2 is FQNNGV. The CDR3 has 15 residues. J was trimmed by 4 bases and V by 8 bases; bases with no gene match: 13. CDR3 nucleotides: TGTGCCAGCCGCAATCCCTACAGGGGGAGATACGAGCAGTACTTC. Protein product: CASRNPYRGRYEQYF.